This note documents a single T cell receptor (beta chain) sequence. This clone was counted between two and nine times. Its antigen specificity is not known. Base qualities are missing; no much larger clone stands one base away. The sample's time point label, decoded: about 28 days (+/-7) after the second vaccine dose. AZD1222 recipients with second doses at about 4 weeks or about 12 weeks were pooled, because spike-specific TCR depth and breadth did not differ between schedules. Vaccinee samples were obtained from the UK trials COV001 and COV002, which included a single-blind randomized controlled phase 2/3 trial of AZD1222 (ChAdOx1 nCoV-19) in healthy adults. For TCRbeta chain sequencing, PBMC samples were collected from trial participants at day 0 and at day 28 after the second dose. The data derive from a study of T cell responses to AZD1222 COVID-19 vaccine listed by TCRdb under 2021. For the study in its entirety: TCR sequencing covered roughly 230 trial participants: 200 to 220 given two doses of AZD1222 and 26 given two doses of MenACWY control vaccine. Trial participants were enrolled by age into 18-55, 56-69 and 70-plus year subgroups, with approximately 150, 28 and 58 TCR-sequenced participants respectively.

Points the paper makes about the study in general: Participants were mostly white British, with more females than males. The authors suggested clonal diversity may have been underestimated. No day 14 peak-response samples were available, so repertoires were characterized only after the peak T cell response. The 56-69-year group was small, and its depth increase did not reach significance, likely because of low power. Spike-specific TCR breadth and depth rose significantly after two AZD1222 doses compared with day 0 and with MenACWY recipients. Reportedly, almost half of the unique spike-specific TCRs recognized epitopes lying outside the regions that are mutated in the B.1.351 and B.1.1.7 variants. CD4 TCRs associated with the vaccine covered the entire spike protein, and the dominant responses were in regions 160-218 and 743-854. Conclusions about previously exposed vaccinees are limited, since just five to seven AZD1222 recipients were seropositive for SARS-CoV-2 at baseline.

The CDR3 regions of human TCRbeta chains were analyzed by immunosequencing. The authors processed their data as follows. Repertoire TCRs were checked for matches against a reference library of SARS-CoV-2-specific TCRs that had been generated using the MIRA antigen-specificity platform. Breadth meant the fraction of unique TCRs that were SARS-CoV-2-associated, whereas depth meant the fraction of total T cells that were SARS-CoV-2-associated. Each spike-specific TCR was assigned to its reactive spike region and to a CD4 or CD8 class using the MIRA data. Log10-transformed breadth and depth values were compared by one-way ANOVA with Sidak's multiple comparisons tests. TCRdb mirrors the immuneACCESS table, restricted to in-frame sequences. Some clones are absent from its copies; in checked studies, under half trace to an unresolved V gene, and the reason for the others is unknown. V and J calls and clone size follow that table, whereas D and trimming were derived from the DNA. In all, the sample holds under 150,000 clones, and around 94% of those were seen once. The ten largest make up about a tenth of the sample.

The sequencing used peripheral blood, collected 28 days after the second AZD1222 dose. The clonotype was recovered from an adult who received the AZD1222 COVID-19 vaccine.

The CDR3 here reads CASQQGTSGANVLTF. The DNA sequence follows: TGTGCCAGCCAACAGGGGACCTCTGGGGCCAACGTCCTGACTTTC. The chain uses TRBV6-5 and TRBJ2-6; TRBD1 fits 7 bases in the junction. Clipping removes 8 bases from V and 0 bases from J, with 4 as the unmatched junction base count. From the germline V gene, CDR1 is MNHEY and CDR2 is SVGAGI. From cysteine to phenylalanine, the CDR3 is 15 amino acids long. The DNA shown is the 45-base CDR3, in frame from base 1.